These T cell receptor beta chains were read from a single sample in a study of early T cells in non-severe SARS-CoV-2 infection. TCRdb recomputed calls from the 5' RACE reads with MiXCR, one row per CDR3 protein. The sample has 25,000 to 30,000 distinct CDR3 sequences, approximately 6.4% seen once. The sequencing here drew on whole blood, taken at baseline. The source of these receptors is an adult who was a healthcare worker with PCR-confirmed SARS-CoV-2 infection or an uninfected control (not recorded which). Each CDR3 is given with its conserved first and last residue. A D gene is named only where the DNA matches it firmly. Clone size, where shown, is once, few, many, or a class for clones that have expanded.

j_call d_call clone_size v_call cdr3_nt cdr3_aa
TRBJ2-7 - many TRBV19 TGTGCCAGTAGTATAAGTTTGGGACCCTACGAGCAGTACTTC CASSISLGPYEQYF
TRBJ2-2 - many TRBV9 TGTGCCAGCAGCGTAGGAATGACCAGCACCGGGGAGCTGTTTTTT CASSVGMTSTGELFF
TRBJ2-6 - many TRBV18 TGTGCCAGCTCACCTCTCCCTGGGGCCAACGTCCTGACTTTC CASSPLPGANVLTF
TRBJ1-1 TRBD1 many TRBV12-3/TRBV12-4 TGTGCCAGCAGTGTACAGGGGGCGCGTACTGAAGCTTTCTTT CASSVQGARTEAFF
TRBJ2-7 - many TRBV15 TGTGCCACCAGCAGAGAAGGGGAAGTCAACGAGCAGTACTTC CATSREGEVNEQYF
TRBJ1-1 - many TRBV18 TGTGCCAGCTCACCAGAAACGAACACTGAAGCTTTCTTT CASSPETNTEAFF
TRBJ2-1 TRBD2 many TRBV10-3 TGTGCCATCAGTGATCAGACTAGCGGGGTCGAGCAGTTCTTC CAISDQTSGVEQFF
TRBJ2-1 - many TRBV4-2 TGTGCCAGCAGCCGGGGCCCGGACTCCAGCTCCTACAATGAGCAGTTCTTC CASSRGPDSSSYNEQFF
TRBJ1-2 - many TRBV29-1 TGCAGCGTTGCCTCCAACCTTTATGGCTACACCTTC CSVASNLYGYTF
TRBJ2-6 - many TRBV12-3/TRBV12-4 TGTGCCAGCGGGAGGTTTGGCTCTGGGGCCAACGTCCTGACTTTC CASGRFGSGANVLTF
TRBJ2-7 TRBD1 many TRBV18 TGTGCCAGCTCACCGAGACAGGGGTACGAGCAGTACTTC CASSPRQGYEQYF
TRBJ2-1 TRBD2 many TRBV12-3/TRBV12-4 TGTGCCACCACTCTAGCGGCCCTTTACAATGAGCAGTTCTTC CATTLAALYNEQFF
TRBJ2-1 TRBD1 many TRBV7-8 TGTGCCAGCAGCCCCGGGACAGAGTACAATGAGCAGTTCTTC CASSPGTEYNEQFF
TRBJ2-6 - many TRBV14 TGTGCCAGCAGCCAAGTACGGGACACTGCCCGTGGGGCCAACGTCCTGACTTTC CASSQVRDTARGANVLTF
TRBJ1-1 TRBD1 many TRBV11-3 TGTGCCAGCAGCTTTAGGACAGGGAACACTGAAGCTTTCTTT CASSFRTGNTEAFF
TRBJ1-5 TRBD1 many TRBV20-1 TGCAGTGCTAGTAGGGGGGACAGGGGACAAGATCAGCCCCAGCATTTT CSASRGDRGQDQPQHF
TRBJ1-3 - few TRBV6-6 TGTGCCAGCAGTTACGGAAACTCGATAGGAAACACCATATATTTT CASSYGNSIGNTIYF
TRBJ1-1 - many TRBV7-9 TGTGCCAGCAGCTTAGTCTGGGGTAAGACTTTCTTT CASSLVWGKTFF
TRBJ2-1 - many TRBV24-1 TGTGCCACCAGTGACCCCACTAGCAAGGGCTACAATGAGCAGTTCTTC CATSDPTSKGYNEQFF
TRBJ1-1 - few TRBV29-1 TGCAGCGTTGAGAGGAGGGAGAACACTGAAGCTTTCTTT CSVERRENTEAFF
TRBJ2-7 TRBD2 many TRBV2 TGTGCCAGCAGTCAAAAGGGACTAGGCGCCTACGAGCAGTACTTC CASSQKGLGAYEQYF
TRBJ2-1 TRBD2 medium-sized TRBV7-8 TGTGCCAGCAGCTTAGAAGCGGGAGGTACCTACAATGAGCAGTTCTTC CASSLEAGGTYNEQFF
TRBJ1-2 - many TRBV7-2 TGTGCCAGCAGCCCTCCGGGGCGCAGTGGCTACACCTTC CASSPPGRSGYTF
TRBJ2-5 TRBD1 few TRBV5-5 TGTGCCAGCAGCTTAACAGGGGTGTCAGAGACCCAGTACTTC CASSLTGVSETQYF
TRBJ2-7 - - TRBV12-3/TRBV12-4 TGTGCCAGCAGACCGGGACACTCCTCCTACGAGCAGTACTTC CASRPGHSSYEQYF
TRBJ1-1 - many TRBV7-8 TGTGCCAGCAGCTTTAGTAGTGAAGCTTTCTTT CASSFSSEAFF
TRBJ1-1 - many TRBV4-3 TGCGCCAGCAGCCAAGATCTTCCAGTAATGAACACTGAAGCTTTCTTT CASSQDLPVMNTEAFF